The rows below give T cell receptor beta chains drawn from one sample of a study of CD8+ T cells in alopecia areata. Profiling relied on immunoSEQ multiplex PCR, and the TCRdb table lists in-frame clones only, not all of them. The sample includes about 200,000 clones, roughly three fifths of them seen just once. The starting material was CD4+ T cells sorted from blood, obtained at week 4, from a patient treated with tofacitinib. All receptors derive from a human donor with alopecia areata. Both conserved end residues are part of each CDR3. D genes are given only for firm matches. Part of the rows lack a size; the others show once, few, many or a class for expanded clones.

D: NA
J: TRBJ1-1
size: NA
V: TRBV30
CDR3: CAWIEVLNTEAFF
DNA: TGTGCCTGGATCGAGGTCCTGAACACTGAAGCTTTCTTT

D: NA
J: TRBJ1-5
size: few
V: TRBV29-1
CDR3: CSVAENSNQPQHF
DNA: TGCAGCGTTGCGGAGAATAGCAATCAGCCCCAGCATTTT

D: NA
J: TRBJ1-2
size: NA
V: TRBV30
CDR3: CAYKGVVGSRGYGYTF
DNA: TGTGCCTACAAAGGAGTAGTTGGGTCGAGAGGCTATGGCTACACCTTC

D: NA
J: TRBJ2-5
size: NA
V: TRBV18
CDR3: CASSKQETQYF
DNA: TGTGCCAGCTCAAAACAAGAGACCCAGTACTTC

D: NA
J: TRBJ2-7
size: NA
V: TRBV29-1
CDR3: CSVVEQYEQYF
DNA: TGCAGCGTTGTCGAACAGTACGAGCAGTACTTC

D: NA
J: TRBJ1-2
size: NA
V: TRBV5-1
CDR3: CASSQRQSNYGYTF
DNA: TGCGCCAGCAGCCAACGACAGAGTAACTATGGCTACACCTTC

D: NA
J: TRBJ1-4
size: NA
V: TRBV29-1
CDR3: CSVGADGTLQKLFF
DNA: TGCAGCGTTGGAGCGGACGGGACACTCCAAAAACTGTTTTTT

D: TRBD1
J: TRBJ1-1
size: NA
V: TRBV5-1
CDR3: CASSLEGAPGTEAFF
DNA: TGCGCCAGCAGCTTGGAGGGGGCGCCGGGGACTGAAGCTTTCTTT

D: NA
J: TRBJ2-7
size: NA
V: TRBV4-1
CDR3: CASSQTSIAYEQYF
DNA: TGCGCCAGCAGCCAGACTAGTATCGCCTACGAGCAGTACTTC

D: NA
J: TRBJ2-5
size: few
V: TRBV7-9
CDR3: CASSWRETQYF
DNA: TGTGCCAGCAGTTGGCGAGAGACCCAGTACTTC

D: NA
J: TRBJ2-1
size: NA
V: TRBV7-9
CDR3: CAIKGPRGEQFF
DNA: TGTGCCATAAAGGGGCCCCGGGGTGAGCAGTTCTTC

D: NA
J: TRBJ1-4
size: NA
V: TRBV5-4
CDR3: CASSFRGGDEKLFF
DNA: TGTGCCAGCAGCTTCCGTGGCGGGGATGAAAAACTGTTTTTT

D: NA
J: TRBJ1-2
size: NA
V: TRBV30
CDR3: CAWKFPYSNYGYTF
DNA: TGTGCCTGGAAATTTCCGTACTCTAACTATGGCTACACCTTC

D: NA
J: TRBJ2-7
size: once
V: TRBV9
CDR3: CASSVVGGPHEQYF
DNA: TGTGCCAGCAGCGTAGTCGGGGGACCCCACGAGCAGTACTTC

D: TRBD2
J: TRBJ2-1
size: NA
V: TRBV30
CDR3: CAWSVIRTSGGHNEQFF
DNA: TGTGCCTGGAGTGTAATCCGGACTAGCGGGGGGCACAATGAGCAGTTCTTC

D: NA
J: TRBJ1-2
size: NA
V: TRBV7-2
CDR3: CASSFPTEGYGYTF
DNA: TGTGCCAGCAGCTTTCCGACAGAAGGGTATGGCTACACCTTC

D: NA
J: TRBJ1-5
size: NA
V: TRBV19
CDR3: CASSPTMNQPQHF
DNA: TGTGCCAGTAGTCCGACCATGAATCAGCCCCAGCATTTT

D: NA
J: TRBJ2-2
size: NA
V: TRBV30
CDR3: CGVANTGELFF
DNA: TGTGGGGTCGCGAACACCGGGGAGCTGTTTTTT

D: TRBD2
J: TRBJ2-5
size: NA
V: TRBV2
CDR3: CASSEVGLAEETQYF
DNA: TGTGCCAGCAGTGAAGTGGGACTAGCGGAAGAGACCCAGTACTTC

D: TRBD2
J: TRBJ2-1
size: NA
V: TRBV2
CDR3: CASSEGLPRGGNEQFF
DNA: TGTGCCAGCAGTGAAGGACTACCCCGCGGGGGCAATGAGCAGTTCTTC

D: NA
J: TRBJ2-5
size: NA
V: TRBV27
CDR3: CARKNEGRFQETQYF
DNA: TGTGCCAGAAAAAACGAGGGAAGATTCCAAGAGACCCAGTACTTC

D: NA
J: TRBJ1-1
size: NA
V: TRBV20-1
CDR3: CSARDKGRAFF
DNA: TGCAGTGCTAGAGATAAGGGGCGAGCTTTCTTT

D: TRBD2
J: TRBJ2-1
size: once
V: TRBV25-1
CDR3: CASSWERGPSGNEQFF
DNA: TGTGCCAGCAGTTGGGAGCGGGGGCCCTCAGGGAATGAGCAGTTCTTC

D: NA
J: TRBJ2-7
size: few
V: TRBV29-1
CDR3: CSVGTQAYEQYF
DNA: TGCAGCGTTGGGACTCAAGCCTACGAGCAGTACTTC

D: NA
J: TRBJ1-5
size: NA
V: TRBV27
CDR3: CASSLKGGQPQHF
DNA: TGTGCCAGCAGTTTAAAGGGGGGGCAGCCCCAGCATTTT

D: NA
J: TRBJ2-6
size: NA
V: TRBV9
CDR3: CASSVELHRGANVLTF
DNA: TGTGCCAGCAGCGTAGAACTACACCGCGGGGCCAACGTCCTGACTTTC

D: TRBD2
J: TRBJ2-7
size: few
V: TRBV11-2
CDR3: CASSLVRLAAVLDSYEQYF
DNA: TGTGCCAGCAGCTTAGTTAGGCTAGCGGCAGTACTGGACTCCTACGAGCAGTACTTC

D: NA
J: TRBJ2-7
size: NA
V: TRBV2
CDR3: CASTLEGYEQYF
DNA: TGTGCCAGCACCCTGGAGGGCTACGAGCAGTACTTC

D: NA
J: TRBJ1-2
size: NA
V: TRBV6-5
CDR3: CASSKQDSWVEGYTF
DNA: TGTGCCAGCAGCAAACAGGATTCCTGGGTGGAGGGCTACACCTTC

D: NA
J: TRBJ1-1
size: few
V: TRBV7-2
CDR3: CASSPTRGRGFEAFF
DNA: TGTGCCAGCAGCCCCACGAGGGGGAGGGGATTTGAAGCTTTCTTT

D: NA
J: TRBJ1-3
size: NA
V: TRBV29-1
CDR3: CSALKAGSGNTIYF
DNA: TGCAGCGCCCTAAAGGCGGGGTCGGGAAACACCATATATTTT

D: TRBD2
J: TRBJ2-5
size: NA
V: TRBV27
CDR3: CASSFGLAEFWTQYF
DNA: TGTGCCAGCAGTTTCGGACTAGCGGAGTTCTGGACCCAGTACTTC

D: NA
J: TRBJ1-6
size: few
V: TRBV7-9
CDR3: CASSPSPGRYNSPLHF
DNA: TGTGCCAGCAGCCCTTCTCCGGGACGGTATAATTCACCCCTCCACTTT

D: NA
J: TRBJ2-3
size: NA
V: TRBV27
CDR3: CASSPWLRGTVPDTQYF
DNA: TGTGCCAGCAGTCCTTGGCTACGGGGAACGGTCCCAGATACGCAGTATTTT

D: TRBD2
J: TRBJ2-7
size: NA
V: TRBV2
CDR3: CASSDGLAGVGYF
DNA: TGTGCCAGCAGTGACGGCCTAGCGGGGGTCGGCTACTTC

D: NA
J: TRBJ2-1
size: NA
V: TRBV19
CDR3: CASSMLGGQSYNEQFF
DNA: TGTGCCAGTAGTATGCTGGGGGGGCAGTCCTACAATGAGCAGTTCTTC

D: NA
J: TRBJ2-3
size: NA
V: TRBV28
CDR3: CASSRDRKTDTQYF
DNA: TGTGCCAGCAGTCGCGACAGGAAGACAGATACGCAGTATTTT

D: NA
J: TRBJ2-7
size: NA
V: TRBV6-5
CDR3: CASSYSNPGVDEQYF
DNA: TGTGCCAGCAGTTACTCGAACCCGGGGGTCGACGAGCAGTACTTC

D: TRBD2
J: TRBJ2-1
size: NA
V: TRBV30
CDR3: CAQAGGHYNEQFF
DNA: TGTGCGCAAGCGGGGGGGCACTACAATGAGCAGTTCTTC

D: NA
J: TRBJ2-4
size: few
V: TRBV10-3
CDR3: CAISEGGSLGAKNIQYF
DNA: TGTGCCATCAGTGAGGGAGGGAGCCTTGGAGCCAAAAACATTCAGTACTTC

D: NA
J: TRBJ1-1
size: NA
V: TRBV28
CDR3: CASSPPGRGTEAFF
DNA: TGTGCCAGCAGTCCGCCGGGGCGCGGCACTGAAGCTTTCTTT

D: NA
J: TRBJ1-2
size: NA
V: TRBV4-2
CDR3: CASSQGEGDYGYTF
DNA: TGTGCCAGCAGCCAAGGGGAGGGGGATTATGGCTACACCTTC

D: NA
J: TRBJ1-5
size: NA
V: TRBV19
CDR3: CASSFLDSGQPQHF
DNA: TGTGCCAGTAGTTTCCTGGACAGTGGTCAGCCCCAGCATTTT

D: TRBD2
J: TRBJ2-3
size: NA
V: TRBV29-1
CDR3: CSGSGGETDTQYF
DNA: TGCAGCGGTAGCGGGGGGGAGACAGATACGCAGTATTTT

D: TRBD2
J: TRBJ2-3
size: NA
V: TRBV30
CDR3: CAWSVAGVTDTQYF
DNA: TGTGCCTGGAGTGTAGCGGGGGTCACAGATACGCAGTATTTT

D: NA
J: TRBJ1-1
size: few
V: TRBV29-1
CDR3: CSDMNTEAFF
DNA: TGCAGCGACATGAACACTGAAGCTTTCTTT

D: TRBD2
J: TRBJ2-3
size: once
V: TRBV30
CDR3: CAWSIGGAGADTQYF
DNA: TGTGCCTGGAGTATCGGGGGGGCCGGGGCAGATACGCAGTATTTT

D: NA
J: TRBJ2-2
size: NA
V: TRBV14
CDR3: CASSLGTGPSGELFF
DNA: TGTGCCAGCAGCCTGGGGACCGGGCCTTCCGGGGAGCTGTTTTTT

D: NA
J: TRBJ2-3
size: NA
V: TRBV25-1
CDR3: CASRASADTQYF
DNA: TGTGCCAGCAGGGCATCGGCAGATACGCAGTATTTT

D: NA
J: TRBJ1-1
size: NA
V: TRBV18
CDR3: CASSLVDSGHLNTEAFF
DNA: TGTGCCAGCTCACTAGTGGACAGTGGCCATCTAAACACTGAAGCTTTCTTT